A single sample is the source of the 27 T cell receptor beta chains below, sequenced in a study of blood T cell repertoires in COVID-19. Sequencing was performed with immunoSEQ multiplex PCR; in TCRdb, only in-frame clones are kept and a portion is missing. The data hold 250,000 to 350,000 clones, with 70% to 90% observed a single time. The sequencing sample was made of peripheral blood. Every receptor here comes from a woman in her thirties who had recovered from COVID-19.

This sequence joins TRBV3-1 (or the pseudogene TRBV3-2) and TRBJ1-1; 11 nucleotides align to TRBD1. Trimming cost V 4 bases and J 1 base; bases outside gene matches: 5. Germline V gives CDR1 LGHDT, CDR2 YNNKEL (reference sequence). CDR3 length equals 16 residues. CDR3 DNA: TGTGCCAGCAGCCCTGGGACAGGGGGGGAGAACACTGAAGCTTTCTTT. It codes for CASSPGTGGENTEAFF.

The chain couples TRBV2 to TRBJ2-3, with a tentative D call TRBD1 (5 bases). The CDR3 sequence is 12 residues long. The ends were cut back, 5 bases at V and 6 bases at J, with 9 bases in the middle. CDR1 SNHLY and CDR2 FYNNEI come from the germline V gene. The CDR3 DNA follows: TGTGCCAGCAGTCGCCAGGGTGATACGCAGTATTTT. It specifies CASSRQGDTQYF. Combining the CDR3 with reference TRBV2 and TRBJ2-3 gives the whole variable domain EPEVTQTPSHQVTQMGQEVILRCVPISNHLYFYWYRQILGQKVEFLVSFYNNEISEKSEIFDDQFSVERPDGSNFTLKIRSTKLEDSAMYFCASSRQGDTQYFGPGTRLTVL.

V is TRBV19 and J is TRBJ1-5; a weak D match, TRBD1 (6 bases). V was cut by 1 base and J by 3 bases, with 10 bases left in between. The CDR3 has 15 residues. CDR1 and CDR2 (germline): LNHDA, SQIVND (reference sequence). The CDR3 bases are TGTGCCAGTAGTATAGGCAGGGGTCTCAATCAGCCCCAGCATTTT. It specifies CASSIGRGLNQPQHF. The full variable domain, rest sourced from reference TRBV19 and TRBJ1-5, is DGGITQSPKYLFRKEGQNVTLSCEQNLNHDAMYWYRQDPGQGLRLIYYSQIVNDFQKGDIAEGYSVSREKKESFPLTVTSAQKNPTAFYLCASSIGRGLNQPQHFGDGTRLSIL.

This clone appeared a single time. The CDR3 reads CASSPLSSGGTGELFF. The CDR3 region has the DNA TGTGCCAGCAGCCCGCTCTCAAGCGGGGGCACCGGGGAGCTGTTTTTT. This rearrangement joins TRBV3-1 (or the pseudogene TRBV3-2) to TRBJ2-2; 8 bases are a match to TRBD2. The CDR3 covers 16 residues. Germline CDR1 and CDR2: LGHDT and YNNKEL (reference sequence). V gave up 4 bases and J gave up 4 bases; unmatched junction bases: 8.

CDR3 amino acids: CASLRVGQPQHF. The CDR3 bases are TGTGCCAGTTTGAGGGTCGGTCAGCCCCAGCATTTT. The chain couples TRBV28 to TRBJ1-5; D unresolved. The ends were cut back, 9 bases at V and 6 bases at J, with 12 bases in the middle. CDR3 length: 12 amino acids. CDR1 is MDHEN, CDR2 SYDVKM, per germline.

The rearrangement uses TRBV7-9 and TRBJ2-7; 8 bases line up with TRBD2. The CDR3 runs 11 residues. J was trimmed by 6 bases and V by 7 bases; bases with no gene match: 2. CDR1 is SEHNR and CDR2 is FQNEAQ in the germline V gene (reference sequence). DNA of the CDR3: TGTGCCAGCACCCGGGAGGGCGAGCAGTACTTC. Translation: CASTREGEQYF. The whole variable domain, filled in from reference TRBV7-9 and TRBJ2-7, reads DTGVSQNPRHKITKRGQNVTFRCDPISEHNRLYWYRQTLGQGPEFLTYFQNEAQLEKSRLLSDRFSAERPKGSFSTLEIQRTEQGDSAMYLCASTREGEQYFGPGTRLTVT.

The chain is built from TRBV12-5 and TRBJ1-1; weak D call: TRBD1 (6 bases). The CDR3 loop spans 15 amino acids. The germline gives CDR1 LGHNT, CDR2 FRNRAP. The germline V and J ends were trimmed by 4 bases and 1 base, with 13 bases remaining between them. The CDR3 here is CASGSSGGANTEAFF. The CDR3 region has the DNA TGTGCTAGTGGTTCCTCGGGGGGGGCGAACACTGAAGCTTTCTTT.

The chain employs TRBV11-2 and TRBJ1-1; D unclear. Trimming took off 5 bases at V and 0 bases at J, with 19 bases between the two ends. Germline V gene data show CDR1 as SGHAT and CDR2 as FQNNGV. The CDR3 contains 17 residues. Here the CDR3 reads CASSLRGQLLMNTEAFF. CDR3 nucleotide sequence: TGTGCCAGCAGCCTACGGGGTCAGTTGCTCATGAACACTGAAGCTTTCTTT.

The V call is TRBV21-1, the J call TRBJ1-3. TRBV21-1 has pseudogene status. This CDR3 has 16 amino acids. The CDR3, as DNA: TGTGCCAGCAGCAAAGCGCAGCGGAGCTCTGGAAACACCATATATTTT. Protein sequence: CASSKAQRSSGNTIYF.

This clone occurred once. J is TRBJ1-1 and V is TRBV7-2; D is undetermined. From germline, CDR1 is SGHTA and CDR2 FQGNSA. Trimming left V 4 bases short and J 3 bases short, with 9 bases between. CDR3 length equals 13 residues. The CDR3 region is CASSYSRDTEAFF. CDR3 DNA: TGTGCCAGCAGCTATTCCCGGGACACTGAAGCTTTCTTT.

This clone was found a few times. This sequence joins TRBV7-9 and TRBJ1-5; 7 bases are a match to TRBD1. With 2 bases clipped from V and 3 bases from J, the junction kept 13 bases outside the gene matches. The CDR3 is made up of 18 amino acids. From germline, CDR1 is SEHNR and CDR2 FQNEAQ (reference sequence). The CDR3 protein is CASSLYLGTAFVNQPQHF. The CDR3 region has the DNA TGTGCCAGCAGCTTATATCTCGGGACAGCATTTGTCAATCAGCCCCAGCATTTT.

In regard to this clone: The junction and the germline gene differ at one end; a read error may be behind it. CDR3 loop: CASSWAGGLNSHEQYF. CDR3 nucleotides: TGTGCCAGCAGTTGGGCAGGGGGCTTGAACTCCCACGAGCAGTACTTC. The chain combines TRBV27 with TRBJ2-7; 8 bases match TRBD1. Germline loops: CDR1 MNHEY, CDR2 SMNVEV (reference sequence). The CDR3 has 16 residues.

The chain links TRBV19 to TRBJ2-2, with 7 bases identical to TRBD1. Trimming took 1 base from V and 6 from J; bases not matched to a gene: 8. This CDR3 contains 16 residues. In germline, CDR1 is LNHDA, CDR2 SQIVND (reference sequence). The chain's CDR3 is CASSIVTKQGSGELFF. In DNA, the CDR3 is TGTGCCAGTAGTATAGTAACGAAACAGGGGTCCGGGGAGCTGTTTTTT.

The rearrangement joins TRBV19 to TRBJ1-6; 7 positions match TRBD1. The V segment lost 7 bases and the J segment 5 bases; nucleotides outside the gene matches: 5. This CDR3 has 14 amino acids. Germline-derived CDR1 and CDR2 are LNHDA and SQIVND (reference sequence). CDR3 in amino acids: CASKKGQHNSPLHF. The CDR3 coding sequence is TGTGCCAGTAAGAAGGGACAGCATAATTCACCCCTCCACTTT.

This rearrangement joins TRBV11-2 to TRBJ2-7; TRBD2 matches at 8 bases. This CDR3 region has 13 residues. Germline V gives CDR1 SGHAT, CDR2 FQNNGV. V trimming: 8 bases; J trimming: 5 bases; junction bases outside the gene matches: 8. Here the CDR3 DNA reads TGTGCCAGCCGGGAGGCGGGAGGACACGAGCAGTACTTC. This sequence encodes CASREAGGHEQYF.

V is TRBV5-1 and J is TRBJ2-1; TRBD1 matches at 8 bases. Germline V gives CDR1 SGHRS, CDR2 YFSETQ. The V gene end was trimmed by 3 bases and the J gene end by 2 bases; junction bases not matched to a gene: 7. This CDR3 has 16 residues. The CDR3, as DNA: TGCGCCAGCAGCTCGTCCGGGACAGGACCCTACAATGAGCAGTTCTTC. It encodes CASSSSGTGPYNEQFF.

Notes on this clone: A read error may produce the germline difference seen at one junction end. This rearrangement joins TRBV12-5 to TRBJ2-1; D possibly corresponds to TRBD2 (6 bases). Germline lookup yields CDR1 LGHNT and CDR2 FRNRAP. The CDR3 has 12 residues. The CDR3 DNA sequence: TGCGTAGTCGGGGGTTCCTACAATGAGCAGTTCTTC. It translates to CVVGGSYNEQFF. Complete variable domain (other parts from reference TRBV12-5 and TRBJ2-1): DARVTQTPRHKVTEMGQEVTMRCQPILGHNTVFWYRQTMMQGLELLAYFRNRAPLDDSGMPKDRFSAEMPDATLATLKIQPSEPRDSAVYFCVVGGSYNEQFFGPGTRLTVL.

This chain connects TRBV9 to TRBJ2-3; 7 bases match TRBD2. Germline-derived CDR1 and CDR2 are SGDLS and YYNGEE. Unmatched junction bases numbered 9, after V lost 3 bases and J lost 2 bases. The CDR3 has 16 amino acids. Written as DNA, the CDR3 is TGTGCCAGCAGCGGTTCTTCCAGCGGGGTCACAGATACGCAGTATTTT. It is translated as CASSGSSSGVTDTQYF.

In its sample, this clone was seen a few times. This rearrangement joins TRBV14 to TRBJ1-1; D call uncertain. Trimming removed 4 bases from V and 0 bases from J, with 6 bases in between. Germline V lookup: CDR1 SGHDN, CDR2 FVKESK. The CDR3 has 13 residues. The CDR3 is CASSLTMNTEAFF. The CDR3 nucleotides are TGTGCCAGCAGCCTTACTATGAACACTGAAGCTTTCTTT.

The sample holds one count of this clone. The CDR3 nucleotides read TGTGCCAGCAGCTTAAGTACAGGGACTGAAGCTTTCTTT. This translates into CASSLSTGTEAFF. V usage is TRBV7-3 and J usage is TRBJ1-1, with TRBD1 as a possible D gene (6 bases). Trimming pared 1 base from V and 5 bases from J, leaving 8 bases between. The germline gives CDR1 SGHTA, CDR2 FQGTGA. This CDR3 spans 13 amino acids.

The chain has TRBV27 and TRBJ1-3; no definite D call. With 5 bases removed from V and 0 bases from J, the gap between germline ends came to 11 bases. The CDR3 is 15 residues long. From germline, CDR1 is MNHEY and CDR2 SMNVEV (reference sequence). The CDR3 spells CASSHRLLSGNTIYF. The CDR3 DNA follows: TGTGCCAGCAGTCACCGACTCCTCTCTGGAAACACCATATATTTT.

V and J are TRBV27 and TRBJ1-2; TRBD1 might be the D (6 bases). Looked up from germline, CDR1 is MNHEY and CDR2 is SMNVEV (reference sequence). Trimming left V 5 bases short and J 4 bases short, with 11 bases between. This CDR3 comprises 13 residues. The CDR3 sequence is CASSPQGRYGYTF. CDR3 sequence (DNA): TGTGCCAGCAGTCCCCAGGGGCGCTATGGCTACACCTTC.

The CDR3 loop is CASSLPGSNTEAFF. For the CDR3, the DNA is TGTGCCAGCAGCTTGCCCGGGTCGAACACTGAAGCTTTCTTT. The chain has TRBV5-4 and TRBJ1-1; D unresolved. In germline, CDR1 is SGHNT, CDR2 YYREEE (reference sequence). The CDR3 runs to 14 residues. Trimming cost V 1 base and J 1 base, with 8 bases left between them.

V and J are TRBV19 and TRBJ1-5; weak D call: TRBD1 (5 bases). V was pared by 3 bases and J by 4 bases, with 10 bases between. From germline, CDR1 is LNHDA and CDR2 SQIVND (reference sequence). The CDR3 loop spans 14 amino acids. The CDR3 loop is CASSIPPGNQPQHF. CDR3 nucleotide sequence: TGTGCCAGTAGTATTCCGCCAGGGAATCAGCCCCAGCATTTT. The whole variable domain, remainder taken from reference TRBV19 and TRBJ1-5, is DGGITQSPKYLFRKEGQNVTLSCEQNLNHDAMYWYRQDPGQGLRLIYYSQIVNDFQKGDIAEGYSVSREKKESFPLTVTSAQKNPTAFYLCASSIPPGNQPQHFGDGTRLSIL.

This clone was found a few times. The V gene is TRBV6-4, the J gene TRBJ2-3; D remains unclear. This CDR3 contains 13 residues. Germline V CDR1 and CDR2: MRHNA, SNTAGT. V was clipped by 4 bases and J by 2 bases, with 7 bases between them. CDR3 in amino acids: CASSAGNTDTQYF. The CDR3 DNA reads TGTGCCAGCAGTGCGGGTAACACAGATACGCAGTATTTT.

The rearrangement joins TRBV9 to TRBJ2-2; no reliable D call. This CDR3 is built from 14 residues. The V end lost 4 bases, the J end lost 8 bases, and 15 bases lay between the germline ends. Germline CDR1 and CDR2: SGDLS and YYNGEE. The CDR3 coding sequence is TGTGCCAGCAGCCCTTCCCCCACAACAGGGGAGCTGTTTTTT. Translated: CASSPSPTTGELFF. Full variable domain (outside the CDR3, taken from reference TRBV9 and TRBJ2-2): DSGVTQTPKHLITATGQRVTLRCSPRSGDLSVYWYQQSLDQGLQFLIQYYNGEERAKGNILERFSAQQFPDLHSELNLSSLELGDSALYFCASSPSPTTGELFFGEGSRLTVL.

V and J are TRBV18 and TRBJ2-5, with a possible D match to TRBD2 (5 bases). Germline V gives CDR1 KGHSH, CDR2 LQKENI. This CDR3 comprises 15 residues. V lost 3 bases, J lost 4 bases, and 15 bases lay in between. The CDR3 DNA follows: TGTGCCAGCTCACCGGCGGGTTTCAAGGGAGAGACCCAGTACTTC. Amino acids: CASSPAGFKGETQYF.